One and the same sample provided the 15 T cell receptor beta chains below, sequenced in a study of cytomegalovirus exposure and HLA in healthy donors. The PCR was carried out with 60 Vbeta primers and 13 Jbeta primers. TCRdb's table, derived via immunoSEQ multiplex PCR, lists solely in-frame clones and lacks some. The repertoire includes 220,000 or so clones, 70% to 80% of them detected once, and 3.8% sits in the top ten. Sequencing was carried out using PBMCs. The receptors stem from a male donor in good health and CMV-seronegative.

V usage is TRBV7-2 and J usage is TRBJ2-2; 9 bases match TRBD2. J lost 4 bases, V lost 3 bases, and 3 bases had no gene match. The CDR3 is 15 amino acids. From germline, CDR1 is SGHTA and CDR2 FQGNSA. Here the CDR3 reads CASSLGGRATGELFF. The DNA of the CDR3 is TGTGCCAGCAGCTTGGGCGGGAGGGCCACCGGGGAGCTGTTTTTT.

This clone was counted only a few times. The V and J genes are TRBV18 and TRBJ2-5; maybe TRBD1 (6 bases). In germline, CDR1 is KGHSH, CDR2 LQKENI. The CDR3 is made up of 15 amino acids. Between the trimmed V and J ends, which lost 6 bases and 5 bases, there was a span of 19 bases. The CDR3 DNA follows: TGTGCCAGCTCCCCCCGGAGGACAGAGGGGGAGACCCAGTACTTC. Protein sequence: CASSPRRTEGETQYF.

This clone was seen only once. The CDR3: CASSKVAGTGRNQPQHF. For the CDR3, the DNA is TGTGCCAGCAGCAAAGTTGCCGGGACAGGGCGCAATCAGCCCCAGCATTTT. The chain couples TRBV21-1 to TRBJ1-5; the table's D call TRBD1 went unverified against the DNA. TRBV21-1 is marked as a pseudogene. The length of the CDR3 is 17 residues.

The CDR3 DNA sequence: TGTGCCAGCAGCCCAGGGCGGCGCGAATCCGGGGAGCTGTTTTTT. It is translated as CASSPGRRESGELFF. This chain connects TRBV5-4 to TRBJ2-2; TRBD1 might be the D (5 bases). The CDR3 is 15 residues long. Germline V gives CDR1 SGHNT, CDR2 YYREEE (reference sequence). V was clipped by 4 bases and J by 6 bases, with 16 bases between them.

The chain couples TRBV2 to TRBJ1-5; weak D call: TRBD1 (6 bases). Trimming left V 4 bases short and J 4 bases short, with 14 bases between. Germline CDR1 reads SNHLY; CDR2 reads FYNNEI. This CDR3 is built from 15 residues. The CDR3 coding sequence is TGTGCCAGCAGTGGGGGGTTACAGGGAAATCAGCCCCAGCATTTT. Its translation: CASSGGLQGNQPQHF.

This clone was found a few times. This chain connects TRBV4-2 to TRBJ1-3, with D possibly matching TRBD1 (6 bases). This CDR3 comprises 17 residues. Trimming shortened V by 4 bases and J by 2 bases, and 18 bases separated the two germline ends. The germline V gene has CDR1 LGHNA and CDR2 YNFKEQ. This chain's CDR3 is CASSRSGGGRAGNTIYF. For the CDR3, the DNA is TGTGCCAGCAGCCGGTCTGGCGGGGGGCGCGCTGGAAACACCATATATTTT.

The sample holds a few counts of this clone. The gene calls are TRBV19 and TRBJ2-7, with D perhaps matching TRBD1 (7 bases). The CDR3 contains 15 residues. V dropped 11 bases and J dropped 5 bases, with 25 bases sitting between them. Germline V gives CDR1 LNHDA, CDR2 SQIVND (reference sequence). CDR3 DNA: TGTGCCGCGGGATACAGGGGAGACTTGCGAGACGAGCAGTACTTC. This sequence encodes CAAGYRGDLRDEQYF.

This sequence joins TRBV6-5 and TRBJ2-1; possibly TRBD2 for D (5 bases). V dropped 0 bases and J dropped 10 bases, with 19 bases sitting between them. Germline CDR1 is MNHEY and CDR2 is SVGAGI. This CDR3 contains 16 residues. CDR3 residues: CASSYSSSVGDYEQFF. CDR3 nucleotides: TGTGCCAGCAGTTACTCCAGTTCCGTGGGCGACTACGAGCAGTTCTTC.

The V gene is TRBV4-1, the J gene TRBJ2-5, with 8 positions matching TRBD2. The DNA end is a closer match to TRBJ2-7, so the J assignment may be wrong. The germline CDR1 and CDR2 sequences are MGHRA and YSYEKL. The CDR3 length is 14 residues. The CDR3 DNA reads TGCGCCAGCAGCCAAGGCGGGGGGACCTACGAGCAGTACTTC. Protein: CASSQGGGTYEQYF.

The genes are TRBV19 and TRBJ2-3; 7 bases map to TRBD1. The CDR3 loop spans 13 amino acids. CDR1 is LNHDA and CDR2 is SQIVND in the germline V gene (reference sequence). The trim removed 8 bases at V and 0 bases at J, leaving 2 bases unmatched. The CDR3 coding sequence is TGTGCCAGTGCGGACAGGAGCACAGATACGCAGTATTTT. Protein sequence: CASADRSTDTQYF.

About this clone: Other DNA sequences in the sample encode the same CDR3. The V call is TRBV2, the J call TRBJ2-1, with D possibly being TRBD1 (5 bases). CDR1 is SNHLY and CDR2 is FYNNEI in the germline V gene. The CDR3 has 13 amino acids. Trimming shortened V by 3 bases and J by 4 bases, and 7 bases separated the two germline ends. The CDR3 region has the DNA TGTGCCAGCAGTGATCAGGGTTACAATGAGCAGTTCTTC. Translation: CASSDQGYNEQFF. Full variable domain (remainder filled in from reference TRBV2 and TRBJ2-1): EPEVTQTPSHQVTQMGQEVILRCVPISNHLYFYWYRQILGQKVEFLVSFYNNEISEKSEIFDDQFSVERPDGSNFTLKIRSTKLEDSAMYFCASSDQGYNEQFFGPGTRLTVL.

The chain uses TRBV27 and TRBJ2-7, with a possible D match to TRBD1 (6 bases). Per the germline V gene, CDR1 is MNHEY and CDR2 is SMNVEV (reference sequence). Trimming cost V 6 bases and J 0 bases, with 12 bases left between them. This CDR3 is 14 amino acids long. CDR3 in DNA: TGTGCCAGCAGCGGGCAGGACAGCTCCTACGAGCAGTACTTC. As protein: CASSGQDSSYEQYF.

The chain links TRBV5-1 to TRBJ1-4; D unresolved. From germline, CDR1 is SGHRS and CDR2 YFSETQ. V was pared by 0 bases and J by 1 base, with 7 bases between. This CDR3 comprises 15 residues. This CDR3 reads CASSLVAGTNEKLFF. The CDR3 nucleotides are TGCGCCAGCAGCTTGGTGGCGGGAACTAATGAAAAACTGTTTTTT. Complete variable domain (other parts from reference TRBV5-1 and TRBJ1-4): KAGVTQTPRYLIKTRGQQVTLSCSPISGHRSVSWYQQTPGQGLQFLFEYFSETQRNKGNFPGRFSGRQFSNSRSEMNVSTLELGDSALYLCASSLVAGTNEKLFFGSGTQLSVL.

This clone has only one observation. The chain carries TRBV13 and TRBJ2-7; D might be TRBD2 (5 bases). Germline CDR1 is PRHDT and CDR2 is FYEKMQ (reference sequence). The CDR3 consists of 14 residues. The V end was cut by 3 bases, the J end by 5 bases, with 14 bases between. The CDR3 region is CASSFRPGGNEQYF. For the CDR3, the DNA is TGTGCCAGCAGCTTTCGACCTGGAGGTAACGAGCAGTACTTC.

The J gene is TRBJ1-6, the V gene TRBV5-1; 8 bases are a match to TRBD1. From germline, CDR1 is SGHRS and CDR2 YFSETQ. This CDR3 has 14 residues. J gave up 10 bases and V 1 base, and 4 bases lay outside the gene matches. In DNA form, the CDR3 reads TGCGCCAGCAGCTTGACAGGGGGAGACTCACCCCTCCACTTT. It translates to CASSLTGGDSPLHF.